The 19 T cell receptor beta chains listed next were all sequenced from one sample in a study of T cell responses to AZD1222 COVID-19 vaccine. The data were produced by immunoSEQ multiplex PCR, yet TCRdb's version contains in-frame clones alone and is incomplete. The table has about 110,000 clones, just over 85% seen once. The sample here was peripheral blood, taken on day 0 of AZD1222 vaccination. The receptors originated from an adult in good health.

This clone was counted between two and nine times. The chain has TRBV5-4 and TRBJ2-5, with 8 nucleotides matching TRBD2. CDR3 length: 16 amino acids. J lost 4 bases, V lost 3 bases, and 11 bases had no gene match. The germline V gene has CDR1 SGHNT and CDR2 YYREEE (reference sequence). CDR3 coding DNA: TGTGCCAGCAGCTACCGGGCGGGGGGCCGTTTAGAGACCCAGTACTTC. Translation gives CASSYRAGGRLETQYF.

The chain is built from TRBV7-2 and TRBJ1-4, with D possibly being TRBD1 (6 bases). Trimming stripped 4 bases from V and 6 bases from J, with 9 bases between. The CDR3 covers 13 residues. Looked up from germline, CDR1 is SGHTA and CDR2 is FQGNSA. The CDR3 DNA reads as TGTGCCAGCAGCTCCCGGACAGATGAAAAACTGTTTTTT. Residues: CASSSRTDEKLFF.

The V gene is TRBV6-1, the J gene TRBJ1-1, with D tentatively TRBD1 (6 bases). Germline assignment: CDR1 MNHNS and CDR2 SASEGT. CDR3 length: 13 amino acids. V was clipped by 2 bases and J by 5 bases, with 9 bases between them. As DNA, the CDR3 is TGTGCCAGCAGTGAACTGAGGGGGACTGAAGCTTTCTTT. Translation gives CASSELRGTEAFF.

The chain recombines TRBV27 with TRBJ1-6, with a tentative D call TRBD1 (5 bases). The germline gives CDR1 MNHEY, CDR2 SMNVEV (reference sequence). This CDR3 is built from 17 residues. V gave up 5 bases and J gave up 1 base, with 15 bases separating them. The CDR3 reads CASSDFPGGSYNSPLHF. CDR3 DNA sequence: TGTGCCAGCAGTGACTTCCCCGGGGGTTCCTATAATTCACCCCTCCACTTT.

This clone was counted a single time. The J gene is TRBJ1-6, the V gene TRBV5-1; 7 bases are a match to TRBD1. Germline V CDR1 and CDR2: SGHRS, YFSETQ. V trimming: 2 bases; J trimming: 10 bases; junction bases outside the gene matches: 6. There are 14 residues in the CDR3. The CDR3 sequence: CASSLGQAASPLHF. In nucleotides, the CDR3 is TGCGCCAGCAGCTTAGGACAGGCGGCATCACCCCTCCACTTT.

This clone was seen a single time. V gene TRBV10-3 combines with J gene TRBJ2-7; 8 bases align to TRBD2. CDR3 length equals 15 residues. Germline CDR1 reads ENHRY; CDR2 reads SYGVKD. J gave up 4 bases and V 6 bases, and 11 bases lay outside the gene matches. This chain's CDR3 is CAIRGTTGGPYEQYF. The CDR3 nucleotides read TGTGCCATCAGAGGAACGACGGGGGGGCCTTACGAGCAGTACTTC.

J is TRBJ2-1 and V is TRBV7-6; weak D call: TRBD2 (6 bases). Germline V CDR1 and CDR2: SGHVS, FNYEAQ. This CDR3 contains 16 residues. Trimming shortened V by 5 bases and J by 0 bases, and 14 bases separated the two germline ends. CDR3 coding DNA: TGTGCCAGCAGCCCCCGGGCGGGGAGCTCCTACAATGAGCAGTTCTTC. This encodes CASSPRAGSSYNEQFF.

Only one count was recorded for this clone. The genes are TRBV30 and TRBJ1-6; TRBD1 aligns across 8 bases. Losses at the gene ends were 1 base for V and 4 bases for J; bases not matched to a gene: 3. Germline V gene lookup returns CDR1 GTSNPN and CDR2 SVGIG (reference sequence). This CDR3 comprises 15 residues. CDR3 sequence (DNA): TGTGCCTGGAGTGGTGGGGACAGGTATAATTCACCCCTCCACTTT. Its protein product is CAWSGGDRYNSPLHF.

The rearrangement joins TRBV6-5 to TRBJ2-7, with D perhaps matching TRBD1 (6 bases). Between the trimmed V and J ends, which lost 10 bases and 1 base, there was a span of 14 bases. CDR1 and CDR2 (germline): MNHEY, SVGAGI. This CDR3 has 13 residues. The CDR3 DNA sequence: TGTGCCAACTCCAGGGGCCCTTCCTACGAGCAGTACTTC. Translated: CANSRGPSYEQYF.

The rearrangement links TRBV12-3 or TRBV12-4 to TRBJ2-1; TRBD2 aligns across 10 bases. V lost 7 bases and J lost 10; bases outside the gene matches: 7. The CDR3 length is 13 residues. CDR3 region: CASKKREGWEQFF. The DNA for the CDR3 is TGTGCCAGCAAAAAGCGGGAGGGCTGGGAGCAGTTCTTC.

The V and J genes are TRBV27 and TRBJ1-2; possibly TRBD1 for D (6 bases). Between the trimmed V and J ends, which lost 6 bases and 4 bases, there was a span of 18 bases. In germline, CDR1 is MNHEY, CDR2 SMNVEV (reference sequence). This CDR3 spans 15 amino acids. The CDR3 sequence is CASSQSGGATYGYTF. CDR3 DNA: TGTGCCAGCAGCCAATCGGGGGGCGCGACCTATGGCTACACCTTC.

This chain uses TRBV6-5 with TRBJ2-1, with 9 bases aligning to TRBD2. This CDR3 has 14 amino acids. Per the germline V gene, CDR1 is MNHEY and CDR2 is SVGAGI. The V gene end was trimmed by 8 bases and the J gene end by 4 bases; junction bases not matched to a gene: 6. The CDR3 DNA is TGTGCCAGCGTAGCGGGAGTGGGGTACAATGAGCAGTTCTTC. As protein: CASVAGVGYNEQFF.

The rearrangement uses TRBV28 and TRBJ1-1, with D tentatively TRBD1 (5 bases). Trimming stripped 3 bases from V and 11 bases from J, with 10 bases between. The CDR3 spans 11 residues. CDR1 MDHEN and CDR2 SYDVKM come from the germline V gene. In nucleotides, the CDR3 is TGTGCCAGCAGTTTGGGAGGGGATGCTTTCTTT. This codes for CASSLGGDAFF.

This clone occurred a few times. J is TRBJ2-2 and V is TRBV5-1; D is uncertain. V was trimmed by 0 bases and J by 0 bases, leaving 6 bases between them. CDR3 length: 15 amino acids. The germline gives CDR1 SGHRS, CDR2 YFSETQ. CDR3 nucleotide sequence: TGCGCCAGCAGCTTGGGACATTCGAACACCGGGGAGCTGTTTTTT. As protein: CASSLGHSNTGELFF.

This clone was observed once. V is TRBV28 and J is TRBJ2-7; unclear D gene. The V end lost 0 bases, the J end lost 2 bases, and 11 bases lay between the germline ends. Germline values: CDR1 MDHEN, CDR2 SYDVKM. The CDR3 has 15 amino acids. The CDR3 nucleotides read TGTGCCAGCAGTTTATGGACCCAGCGAGCCTACGAGCAGTACTTC. Translated: CASSLWTQRAYEQYF.

The chain recombines TRBV5-4 with TRBJ2-7, with D possibly matching TRBD2 (5 bases). From germline, CDR1 is SGHNT and CDR2 YYREEE (reference sequence). The V end lost 3 bases, the J end lost 4 bases, and 14 bases lay between the germline ends. The CDR3 has 14 amino acids. CDR3 in amino acids: CASSSGLPGYEQYF. The CDR3 nucleotides read TGTGCCAGCAGCTCAGGACTCCCGGGGTACGAGCAGTACTTC.

The DNA of the CDR3 is TGTGCCAGTAGTTCGGTACAGGGGGCGGAAAGCTCCTACGAGCAGTACTTC. Its translation: CASSSVQGAESSYEQYF. The chain links TRBV19 to TRBJ2-7, with 9 bases that match TRBD1. The CDR3 totals 17 residues. Trimming cost V 5 bases and J 0 bases; bases outside gene matches: 11. Per germline, CDR1 LNHDA and CDR2 SQIVND (reference sequence).

The V and J genes are TRBV11-2 and TRBJ2-3; 13 bases agree with TRBD2. CDR3 length equals 19 residues. J was trimmed by 6 bases and V by 7 bases; bases with no gene match: 19. Germline V CDR1 and CDR2: SGHAT, FQNNGV. The CDR3 bases are TGTGCCAGCAATCCCCACTTTGGACTAGCGGGAGTAGGCGGGGATACGCAGTATTTT. This sequence encodes CASNPHFGLAGVGGDTQYF.

The chain has TRBV10-3 and TRBJ2-1; D gene unclear. Germline CDR1 reads ENHRY; CDR2 reads SYGVKD. The length of the CDR3 is 16 residues. The ends were cut back, 0 bases at V and 1 base at J, with 10 bases in the middle. For the CDR3, the DNA is TGTGCCATCAGTGAGTCAAGCAGCGAATCCTACAATGAGCAGTTCTTC. Translation gives CAISESSSESYNEQFF.